These 17 T cell receptor beta chains originate from one sample sequenced in a study of cytomegalovirus exposure and HLA in healthy donors. The PCR made use of 60 Vbeta and 13 Jbeta primers. The protocol was immunoSEQ multiplex PCR, while the TCRdb copy is restricted to in-frame clones and leaves out a portion. The top ten clones hold around 2.2% of a sample with around 99,000 clones, about 76% of them seen once. The specimen was PBMCs. The receptors were gathered from a woman in her 30s in good health and CMV-seronegative.

This clone is a singleton in its sample. V and J are TRBV19 and TRBJ2-2; the match to TRBD2 covers 7 bases. Trimming at V came to 7 bases and at J to 1 base, leaving 9 bases not matched to a gene. The CDR3 has 16 amino acids. Looked up from germline, CDR1 is LNHDA and CDR2 is SQIVND (reference sequence). The CDR3 coding sequence is TGTGCCAGTACCTCCGGGACTATCAAGAACACCGGGGAGCTGTTTTTT. Protein product: CASTSGTIKNTGELFF.

The chain employs TRBV7-9 and TRBJ2-7; possible D gene TRBD2, 5 bases. V was shortened by 5 bases and J by 6 bases, with 17 bases between the two germline ends. CDR3 length equals 14 residues. Per the germline V gene, CDR1 is SEHNR and CDR2 is FQNEAQ (reference sequence). CDR3 sequence reads: CASSPARAAGEQYF. The CDR3 DNA is TGTGCCAGCAGCCCGGCGAGGGCGGCAGGCGAGCAGTACTTC.

This rearrangement joins TRBV19 to TRBJ2-3; 7 positions agree with TRBD1. The CDR3 runs 14 residues. CDR1 and CDR2 (germline): LNHDA, SQIVND (reference sequence). J was trimmed by 3 bases and V by 5 bases; bases with no gene match: 5. As DNA, the CDR3 is TGTGCCAGTAGTTTCGACAGGGAGACAGATACGCAGTATTTT. Translating it yields CASSFDRETDTQYF. Filled out from reference TRBV19 and TRBJ2-3, the complete variable domain reads DGGITQSPKYLFRKEGQNVTLSCEQNLNHDAMYWYRQDPGQGLRLIYYSQIVNDFQKGDIAEGYSVSREKKESFPLTVTSAQKNPTAFYLCASSFDRETDTQYFGPGTRLTVL.

This rearrangement joins TRBV11-3 to TRBJ2-3; weak D call: TRBD1 (6 bases). Deletions cut 2 bases from V and 6 bases from J, with 12 bases between. In germline, CDR1 is SGHNT, CDR2 YENEEA. This CDR3 comprises 14 residues. Here the CDR3 reads CASSLSGAEDTQYF. In nucleotides, the CDR3 is TGTGCCAGCAGCTTATCAGGGGCTGAGGATACGCAGTATTTT.

This chain links TRBV27 with TRBJ1-1; D is unresolved. The germline V gene encodes CDR1 MNHEY and CDR2 SMNVEV (reference sequence). Between the trimmed V and J ends, which lost 6 bases and 5 bases, there was a span of 13 bases. The CDR3 runs 13 residues. CDR3 in DNA: TGTGCCAGCAGCGACTCGCGGGCGACTGAAGCTTTCTTT. Protein sequence: CASSDSRATEAFF.

This rearrangement joins TRBV28 to TRBJ2-1; the D is unclear. The germline V gene has CDR1 MDHEN and CDR2 SYDVKM. The CDR3 spans 18 residues. With 4 bases removed from V and 0 bases from J, the gap between germline ends came to 19 bases. CDR3 sequence reads: CASSSDAPSASSYNEQFF. DNA of the CDR3: TGTGCCAGCAGTTCCGACGCCCCCTCAGCTAGCTCCTACAATGAGCAGTTCTTC.

J is TRBJ2-3 and V is TRBV6-1; TRBD1 is a possible D gene (5 bases). The CDR3 sequence is 15 residues long. Germline CDR1 reads MNHNS; CDR2 reads SASEGT. Trimming pared 7 bases from V and 1 base from J, leaving 15 bases between. CDR3 in amino acids: CASTLGADRTDTQYF. The CDR3 DNA follows: TGTGCCAGCACACTTGGGGCGGACCGCACAGATACGCAGTATTTT.

Worth noting for this clone: An end of the junction does not agree with germline; a read error may underlie this. J is TRBJ2-1 and V is TRBV7-7, with D perhaps matching TRBD1 (6 bases). The germline CDR1 and CDR2 sequences are SSHAT and FNYEAQ (reference sequence). The CDR3 runs 14 residues. This chain's CDR3 is CASSPGQLDNEQFF. The CDR3 DNA follows: TGTGCTAGCAGCCCCGGACAGCTTGACAATGAGCAGTTCTTC.

This chain uses TRBV12-5 with TRBJ2-5, with D possibly matching TRBD2 (5 bases). CDR1 and CDR2 (germline): LGHNT, FRNRAP. This CDR3 spans 10 amino acids. V was pared by 9 bases and J by 3 bases, with 5 bases between. The CDR3 reads CASGEETQYF. As DNA, the CDR3 is TGTGCTAGCGGGGAAGAGACCCAGTACTTC.

The CDR3 loop is CASRMTGLGTEAFF. The CDR3 region has the DNA TGTGCCAGCAGGATGACAGGTCTCGGCACTGAAGCTTTCTTT. The gene calls are TRBV28 and TRBJ1-1; D is perhaps TRBD1 (6 bases). CDR1 MDHEN and CDR2 SYDVKM come from the germline V gene. The CDR3 is 14 residues long. V was pared by 6 bases and J by 4 bases, with 15 bases between.

This clone was seen only a few times. V usage is TRBV6-4 and J usage is TRBJ2-1; 11 nucleotides match TRBD2. The germline gives CDR1 MRHNA, CDR2 SNTAGT. This CDR3 region has 15 residues. After removal of 4 bases from V and 7 bases from J, the junction contained 6 bases not matched to a gene. CDR3 in amino acids: CASSVILAGVNEQFF. In nucleotides, the CDR3 is TGTGCCAGCAGTGTTATACTAGCGGGAGTGAATGAGCAGTTCTTC.

This chain's CDR3 is CASSLQTGTGRNEQFF. In DNA, the CDR3 is TGTGCCAGCAGCCTACAGACAGGGACAGGGCGGAATGAGCAGTTCTTC. The rearrangement joins TRBV7-9 to TRBJ2-1, with 9 bases matching TRBD1. V was pared by 5 bases and J by 7 bases, with 12 bases of the junction left unmatched. The CDR3 length is 16 residues. The germline V gene encodes CDR1 SEHNR and CDR2 FQNEAQ (reference sequence).

V is TRBV11-3 and J is TRBJ2-7, with D hard to call. Germline V gene data show CDR1 as SGHNT and CDR2 as YENEEA. The CDR3 runs to 13 residues. V shed 0 bases and J shed 3 bases, with 6 bases lying between them. Written as DNA, the CDR3 is TGTGCCAGCAGCTTAGAATCCGGCTACGAGCAGTACTTC. This translates into CASSLESGYEQYF. The full variable domain, its missing parts supplied by reference TRBV11-3 and TRBJ2-7, is EAGVVQSPRYKIIEKKQPVAFWCNPISGHNTLYWYLQNLGQGPELLIRYENEEAVDDSQLPKDRFSAERLKGVDSTLKIQPAELGDSAVYLCASSLESGYEQYFGPGTRLTVT.

The rearrangement uses TRBV29-1 and TRBJ2-7, with TRBD1 as a possible D gene (6 bases). V was pared by 5 bases and J by 6 bases, with 11 bases between. CDR1 and CDR2 (germline): SQVTM, ANQGSEA. There are 11 residues in the CDR3. CDR3 in amino acids: CSVPGQLEQYF. The CDR3 DNA reads TGCAGCGTTCCCGGACAGCTCGAGCAGTACTTC.

The chain links TRBV28 to TRBJ2-3, with TRBD1 matching over 8 bases. Germline V gene sequence: CDR1 MDHEN, CDR2 SYDVKM. The CDR3 has 15 amino acids. Trimming at V came to 4 bases and at J to 0 bases, leaving 3 bases not matched to a gene. CDR3 amino acids: CASSSTGASTDTQYF. The CDR3 DNA reads as TGTGCCAGCAGTTCGACAGGGGCCAGCACAGATACGCAGTATTTT.

This clone appeared once. The rearrangement joins TRBV11-2 to TRBJ2-1; TRBD2 agrees at 14 bases. The junction had 5 bases not matched to a gene; V was cut back by 5 bases and J by 8 bases. The CDR3 extends over 15 amino acids. Germline CDR1 SGHAT, CDR2 FQNNGV. The CDR3 DNA follows: TGTGCCAGCAGCCTCTTGGGACTAGCGGGAGATGAGCAGTTCTTC. Translated, it gives CASSLLGLAGDEQFF.

This chain connects TRBV6-1 to TRBJ2-7; possible D gene TRBD2, 5 bases. V gave up 3 bases and J gave up 2 bases, with 8 bases separating them. Germline assignment: CDR1 MNHNS and CDR2 SASEGT. CDR3 length: 13 amino acids. The CDR3 region is CASSDGKPYEQYF. CDR3 bases: TGTGCCAGCAGTGACGGGAAACCCTACGAGCAGTACTTC.